A selection of T cell receptor beta chains follows, all from one sample in a study of shared clonotypes between healthy human individuals. Clones were sequenced by immunoSEQ multiplex PCR, and TCRdb holds only the in-frame ones, with some missing. The sample records under 1 million clones, 90% to 95% being singletons. Sequenced input: naive CD8+ T cells sorted from blood. The source is a young man in good health. The CDR3 runs from the conserved cysteine through the conserved F or W. The order of the fields is V gene, clone size, J gene, D gene, CDR3 length, CDR3 protein, CDR3 DNA. A D gene is named only where the DNA matches it firmly. Size is omitted from some rows. Given values are once, few, many or a class for expanded clones.

V gene: TRBV27; clone size: once; J gene: TRBJ1-1; D gene: -; CDR3 length: 15; CDR3 protein: CASYRRGGVTPEAFF; CDR3 DNA: TGTGCCAGCTACCGACGGGGCGGCGTCACCCCTGAAGCTTTCTTT
V gene: TRBV27; clone size: -; J gene: TRBJ2-3; D gene: -; CDR3 length: 14; CDR3 protein: CASKKGGSTDTQYF; CDR3 DNA: TGTGCCAGCAAGAAAGGGGGATCCACAGATACGCAGTATTTT
V gene: TRBV9; clone size: -; J gene: TRBJ2-7; D gene: TRBD2; CDR3 length: 15; CDR3 protein: CASSLSDGGRSEQYF; CDR3 DNA: TGTGCCAGCAGCCTTAGCGACGGCGGGAGGAGCGAGCAGTACTTC
V gene: TRBV6-1; clone size: -; J gene: TRBJ2-2; D gene: TRBD1; CDR3 length: 12; CDR3 protein: CASSGKRGRLFF; CDR3 DNA: TGTGCCAGCAGCGGAAAAAGGGGGCGTTTGTTTTTT
V gene: TRBV27; clone size: -; J gene: TRBJ2-2; D gene: -; CDR3 length: 12; CDR3 protein: CASSRITGELFF; CDR3 DNA: TGTGCCAGCAGTCGAATTACCGGGGAGCTGTTTTTT
V gene: TRBV27; clone size: few; J gene: TRBJ1-2; D gene: -; CDR3 length: 14; CDR3 protein: CASSPDRVFYGYTF; CDR3 DNA: TGTGCCAGCAGCCCAGACAGAGTTTTCTATGGCTACACCTTC
V gene: TRBV27; clone size: -; J gene: TRBJ2-2; D gene: -; CDR3 length: 13; CDR3 protein: CASSLYGVGELFF; CDR3 DNA: TGTGCCAGCAGTTTATACGGAGTCGGGGAGCTGTTTTTT
V gene: TRBV2; clone size: -; J gene: TRBJ2-7; D gene: -; CDR3 length: 11; CDR3 protein: CAKARGDEQYF; CDR3 DNA: TGTGCCAAGGCCAGGGGTGACGAGCAGTACTTC
V gene: TRBV4-3; clone size: -; J gene: TRBJ2-3; D gene: TRBD1; CDR3 length: 15; CDR3 protein: CASSPRTGGLDTQYF; CDR3 DNA: TGCGCCAGCAGCCCGCGGACAGGGGGCTTGGATACGCAGTATTTT
V gene: TRBV11-2; clone size: -; J gene: TRBJ1-2; D gene: -; CDR3 length: 13; CDR3 protein: CASSLGDNYGYTF; CDR3 DNA: TGTGCCAGCAGCTTAGGGGACAACTATGGCTACACCTTC
V gene: TRBV7-2; clone size: -; J gene: TRBJ1-5; D gene: -; CDR3 length: 13; CDR3 protein: CASSLARNQPQHF; CDR3 DNA: TGTGCCAGCAGCTTAGCAAGAAATCAGCCCCAGCATTTT
V gene: TRBV4-1; clone size: -; J gene: TRBJ2-5; D gene: -; CDR3 length: 20; CDR3 protein: CASSHHRDRGLTGAGETQYF; CDR3 DNA: TGCGCCAGCAGCCATCACCGGGACAGAGGCCTTACGGGCGCGGGGGAGACCCAGTACTTC
V gene: TRBV5-1; clone size: -; J gene: TRBJ1-2; D gene: -; CDR3 length: 13; CDR3 protein: CASSGSSNYGYTF; CDR3 DNA: TGCGCCAGCAGCGGCAGCTCTAACTATGGCTACACCTTC
V gene: TRBV7-9; clone size: -; J gene: TRBJ2-1; D gene: TRBD2; CDR3 length: 13; CDR3 protein: CASSPPTGLALFF; CDR3 DNA: TGTGCCAGCAGCCCACCGACGGGACTAGCTCTGTTCTTC
V gene: TRBV7-9; clone size: -; J gene: TRBJ1-2; D gene: -; CDR3 length: 16; CDR3 protein: CASSYPPQAAGEGYTF; CDR3 DNA: TGTGCCAGCAGCTATCCCCCGCAGGCTGCTGGGGAGGGCTACACCTTC
V gene: TRBV10-3; clone size: -; J gene: TRBJ2-3; D gene: TRBD2; CDR3 length: 18; CDR3 protein: CAISDQTSGGGIADTQYF; CDR3 DNA: TGTGCCATCAGTGATCAAACTAGCGGGGGGGGTATTGCAGATACGCAGTATTTT
V gene: TRBV27; clone size: -; J gene: TRBJ2-2; D gene: -; CDR3 length: 14; CDR3 protein: CASTWTRGTGELFF; CDR3 DNA: TGTGCCAGCACCTGGACACGAGGAACCGGGGAGCTGTTTTTT
V gene: TRBV29-1; clone size: -; J gene: TRBJ2-1; D gene: TRBD2; CDR3 length: 14; CDR3 protein: CSVVGREALDEQFF; CDR3 DNA: TGCAGCGTTGTTGGGCGGGAGGCCCTAGATGAGCAGTTCTTC
V gene: TRBV11-2; clone size: -; J gene: TRBJ2-1; D gene: TRBD2; CDR3 length: 16; CDR3 protein: CASSFPSGHYYNEQFF; CDR3 DNA: TGTGCCAGCAGCTTTCCTAGCGGCCATTACTACAATGAGCAGTTCTTC
V gene: TRBV5-1; clone size: -; J gene: TRBJ1-1; D gene: TRBD1; CDR3 length: 16; CDR3 protein: CASSLFPGQVNTEAFF; CDR3 DNA: TGCGCCAGCAGCCTTTTCCCGGGACAGGTGAACACTGAAGCTTTCTTT
V gene: TRBV6-1; clone size: -; J gene: TRBJ2-1; D gene: -; CDR3 length: 13; CDR3 protein: CASNEGGEWEQFF; CDR3 DNA: TGTGCCAGTAATGAGGGTGGGGAATGGGAGCAGTTCTTC
V gene: TRBV7-9; clone size: -; J gene: TRBJ2-4; D gene: TRBD2; CDR3 length: 19; CDR3 protein: CASSRTGTSGRLAKNIQYF; CDR3 DNA: TGTGCCAGCAGCCGTACCGGGACTAGCGGTCGACTAGCCAAAAACATTCAGTACTTC
V gene: TRBV13; clone size: -; J gene: TRBJ2-3; D gene: TRBD2; CDR3 length: 16; CDR3 protein: CAAANVAGGVTDTQYF; CDR3 DNA: TGTGCCGCGGCGAACGTAGCGGGAGGAGTCACAGATACGCAGTATTTT
V gene: TRBV6-1; clone size: -; J gene: TRBJ2-7; D gene: TRBD2; CDR3 length: 15; CDR3 protein: CASSEWAGDLYEQYF; CDR3 DNA: TGTGCCAGCAGTGAGTGGGCGGGAGACCTCTACGAGCAGTACTTC
V gene: TRBV27; clone size: once; J gene: TRBJ2-1; D gene: -; CDR3 length: 15; CDR3 protein: CASSSGTISYNEQFF; CDR3 DNA: TGTGCCAGCAGCTCCGGGACAATTTCCTACAATGAGCAGTTCTTC
V gene: TRBV27; clone size: -; J gene: TRBJ1-5; D gene: TRBD1; CDR3 length: 16; CDR3 protein: CASSPPPTGGYQPQHF; CDR3 DNA: TGTGCCAGCAGTCCACCCCCCACAGGGGGCTATCAGCCCCAGCATTTT
V gene: TRBV6-1; clone size: many; J gene: TRBJ2-5; D gene: -; CDR3 length: 15; CDR3 protein: CASSEARLDQETQYF; CDR3 DNA: TGTGCCAGCAGCGAAGCGCGGCTAGACCAAGAGACCCAGTACTTC
V gene: TRBV7-8; clone size: -; J gene: TRBJ2-1; D gene: -; CDR3 length: 13; CDR3 protein: CASSSTPGNEQFF; CDR3 DNA: TGTGCCAGCAGCTCAACCCCGGGCAATGAGCAGTTCTTC
V gene: TRBV7-9; clone size: -; J gene: TRBJ2-7; D gene: -; CDR3 length: 17; CDR3 protein: CASSPLVGEAEVYEQYF; CDR3 DNA: TGTGCCAGCAGCCCTCTCGTGGGCGAAGCGGAGGTCTACGAGCAGTACTTC
V gene: TRBV18; clone size: -; J gene: TRBJ1-2; D gene: -; CDR3 length: 14; CDR3 protein: CASSPPGTSGGYTF; CDR3 DNA: TGTGCTAGCTCACCCCCCGGGACTAGCGGGGGCTACACCTTC
V gene: TRBV2; clone size: -; J gene: TRBJ1-1; D gene: -; CDR3 length: 14; CDR3 protein: CAGGGRIPNTEAFF; CDR3 DNA: TGTGCCGGGGGGGGACGGATACCGAACACTGAAGCTTTCTTT
V gene: TRBV7-2; clone size: -; J gene: TRBJ2-1; D gene: -; CDR3 length: 13; CDR3 protein: CASSQSSYNEQFF; CDR3 DNA: TGTGCCAGCAGCCAAAGCTCCTACAATGAGCAGTTCTTC
V gene: TRBV12-5; clone size: -; J gene: TRBJ2-7; D gene: -; CDR3 length: 15; CDR3 protein: CASGLVQGGTYEQYF; CDR3 DNA: TGTGCTAGTGGTTTGGTACAGGGGGGGACCTACGAGCAGTACTTC
V gene: TRBV7-3; clone size: once; J gene: TRBJ1-1; D gene: -; CDR3 length: 14; CDR3 protein: CASSPGGGWSEAFF; CDR3 DNA: TGTGCCAGCAGCCCCGGGGGGGGCTGGAGTGAAGCTTTCTTT
V gene: TRBV9; clone size: once; J gene: TRBJ2-3; D gene: TRBD2; CDR3 length: 17; CDR3 protein: CASSASSTSGDTDTQYF; CDR3 DNA: TGTGCCAGCAGCGCGTCAAGTACTAGCGGGGACACAGATACGCAGTATTTT
V gene: TRBV7-6; clone size: -; J gene: TRBJ1-1; D gene: -; CDR3 length: 17; CDR3 protein: CASSPPGLEPLNTEAFF; CDR3 DNA: TGTGCCAGCAGCCCACCGGGACTGGAACCTTTGAACACTGAAGCTTTCTTT
V gene: TRBV6-5; clone size: -; J gene: TRBJ2-1; D gene: -; CDR3 length: 15; CDR3 protein: CASSRAESSYNEQFF; CDR3 DNA: TGTGCCAGCAGTAGGGCCGAGAGCTCCTACAATGAGCAGTTCTTC
V gene: TRBV19; clone size: once; J gene: TRBJ1-2; D gene: -; CDR3 length: 13; CDR3 protein: CASSPGQVYGYTF; CDR3 DNA: TGTGCCAGTAGTCCGGGACAAGTCTATGGCTACACCTTC
V gene: TRBV28; clone size: -; J gene: TRBJ2-5; D gene: TRBD1; CDR3 length: 15; CDR3 protein: CASSLGTGDPETQYF; CDR3 DNA: TGTGCCAGCAGTTTAGGGACAGGGGATCCGGAGACCCAGTACTTC
V gene: TRBV7-2; clone size: -; J gene: TRBJ2-2; D gene: -; CDR3 length: 16; CDR3 protein: CASSPGVGEDTGELFF; CDR3 DNA: TGTGCCAGCAGCCCCGGCGTGGGCGAAGACACCGGGGAGCTGTTTTTT
V gene: TRBV5-5; clone size: -; J gene: TRBJ2-2; D gene: TRBD1; CDR3 length: 15; CDR3 protein: CASSPRTGGYGELFF; CDR3 DNA: TGTGCCAGCAGCCCCAGGACAGGGGGCTACGGGGAGCTGTTTTTT
V gene: TRBV11-2; clone size: few; J gene: TRBJ2-2; D gene: -; CDR3 length: 13; CDR3 protein: CASSLGDWMELFF; CDR3 DNA: TGTGCCAGCAGCTTAGGGGACTGGATGGAGCTGTTTTTT
V gene: TRBV11-2; clone size: -; J gene: TRBJ2-7; D gene: -; CDR3 length: 12; CDR3 protein: CASSHLGYEQYF; CDR3 DNA: TGTGCCAGCAGCCACCTGGGCTACGAGCAGTACTTC
V gene: TRBV13; clone size: -; J gene: TRBJ2-7; D gene: TRBD2; CDR3 length: 14; CDR3 protein: CASSSSGRASEQYF; CDR3 DNA: TGTGCCAGCAGCTCTAGCGGGAGGGCGTCCGAGCAGTACTTC
V gene: TRBV4-1; clone size: -; J gene: TRBJ2-7; D gene: -; CDR3 length: 15; CDR3 protein: CASSQVVQGDYEQYF; CDR3 DNA: TGCGCCAGCAGCCAAGTCGTTCAGGGTGACTACGAGCAGTACTTC
V gene: TRBV7-8; clone size: -; J gene: TRBJ2-7; D gene: TRBD2; CDR3 length: 16; CDR3 protein: CASSEHPGGVIYEQYF; CDR3 DNA: TGTGCCAGCAGCGAGCACCCGGGGGGGGTCATCTACGAGCAGTACTTC
V gene: TRBV4-3; clone size: once; J gene: TRBJ2-3; D gene: TRBD1; CDR3 length: 17; CDR3 protein: CASSQDYRGLLTDTQYF; CDR3 DNA: TGCGCCAGCAGCCAAGATTACAGGGGGCTTTTGACAGATACGCAGTATTTT
V gene: TRBV18; clone size: -; J gene: TRBJ2-2; D gene: TRBD1; CDR3 length: 15; CDR3 protein: CASSFTGVNTGELFF; CDR3 DNA: TGTGCCAGCTCATTCACAGGGGTGAACACCGGGGAGCTGTTTTTT